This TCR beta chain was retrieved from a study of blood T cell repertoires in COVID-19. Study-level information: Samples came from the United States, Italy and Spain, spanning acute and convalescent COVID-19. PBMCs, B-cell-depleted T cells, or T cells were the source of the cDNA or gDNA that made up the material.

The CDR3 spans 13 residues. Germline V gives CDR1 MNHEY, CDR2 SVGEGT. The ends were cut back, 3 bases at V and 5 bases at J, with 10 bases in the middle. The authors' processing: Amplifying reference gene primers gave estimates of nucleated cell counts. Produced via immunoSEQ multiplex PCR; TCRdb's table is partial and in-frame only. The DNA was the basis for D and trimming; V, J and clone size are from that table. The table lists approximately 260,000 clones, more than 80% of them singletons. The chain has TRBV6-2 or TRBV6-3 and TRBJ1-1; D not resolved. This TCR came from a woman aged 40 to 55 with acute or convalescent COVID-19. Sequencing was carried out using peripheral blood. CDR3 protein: CASSYGPGTEAFF. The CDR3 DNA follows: TGTGCCAGCAGTTATGGGCCTGGAACTGAAGCTTTCTTT.